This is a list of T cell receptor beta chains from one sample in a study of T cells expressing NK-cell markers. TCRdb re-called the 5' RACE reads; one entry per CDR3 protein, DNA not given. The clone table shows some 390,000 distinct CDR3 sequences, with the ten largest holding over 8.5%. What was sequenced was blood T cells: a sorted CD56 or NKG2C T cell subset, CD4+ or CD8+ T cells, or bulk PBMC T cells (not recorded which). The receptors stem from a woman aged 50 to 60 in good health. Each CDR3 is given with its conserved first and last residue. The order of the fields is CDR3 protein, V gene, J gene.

CDR3: CASTPTSGALYEQYF
V: TRBV11-2
J: TRBJ2-7

CDR3: CSARDWMTGTSYEQYF
V: TRBV20-1
J: TRBJ2-7

CDR3: CSAAPTSSSSYEQYF
V: TRBV20-1
J: TRBJ2-7

CDR3: CSATGEGQGPFDGYTF
V: TRBV20-1
J: TRBJ1-2

CDR3: CASSLSGQGPEQYF
V: TRBV7-9
J: TRBJ2-7

CDR3: CSVELPTGSNEQFF
V: TRBV29-1
J: TRBJ2-1

CDR3: CASSVGGKAGWETQYF
V: TRBV9
J: TRBJ2-5

CDR3: CASRLGDVETQYF
V: TRBV6-6
J: TRBJ2-5

CDR3: CSARDGREIGVKPQHF
V: TRBV20-1
J: TRBJ1-5

CDR3: CASSYSTGSTEAFF
V: TRBV6-2/TRBV6-3
J: TRBJ1-1

CDR3: CASSSGLLSINTGELFF
V: TRBV4-1
J: TRBJ2-2

CDR3: CASSQEEGGTDPLGWTEAFF
V: TRBV3-1
J: TRBJ1-1

CDR3: CASSLGGSRSETQYF
V: TRBV5-1
J: TRBJ2-5

CDR3: CASSQYTFRQGAYNEQFF
V: TRBV4-2
J: TRBJ2-1

CDR3: CASSLEYGQGVRPTNEKLFF
V: TRBV5-5
J: TRBJ1-4

CDR3: CASSEWEGNYGYTF
V: TRBV25-1
J: TRBJ1-2

CDR3: CSGRRATNEKLFF
V: TRBV29-1
J: TRBJ1-4

CDR3: CASSLYRGHVRNEQFF
V: TRBV12-3/TRBV12-4
J: TRBJ2-1

CDR3: CASSTMDSLTEAFF
V: TRBV7-9
J: TRBJ1-1

CDR3: CASSLNSGRAHEQYF
V: TRBV12-3/TRBV12-4
J: TRBJ2-7

CDR3: CATSRVPSGRSNEQFF
V: TRBV15
J: TRBJ2-1

CDR3: CASSGRLAGAGNEQFF
V: TRBV5-1
J: TRBJ2-1

CDR3: CSARDKQGSYNEQFF
V: TRBV20-1
J: TRBJ2-1

CDR3: CASSLVRGEQFF
V: TRBV5-1
J: TRBJ2-1

CDR3: CATSDTPPENEQFF
V: TRBV24-1
J: TRBJ2-1

CDR3: CASSPDSWPNTGELFF
V: TRBV12-3/TRBV12-4
J: TRBJ2-2

CDR3: CASSLRGRDFGYTF
V: TRBV7-2
J: TRBJ1-2

CDR3: CASSRGGREFNEQFF
V: TRBV11-2
J: TRBJ2-1

CDR3: CATSETGYGYTF
V: TRBV15
J: TRBJ1-2

CDR3: CSVDGITSGSPYGTDTQYF
V: TRBV29-1
J: TRBJ2-3

CDR3: CASRGVRKTTANTEAFF
V: TRBV2
J: TRBJ1-1

CDR3: CASSSSSGRTSTDTQYF
V: TRBV5-1
J: TRBJ2-3

CDR3: CASSQHFGIWANVLTF
V: TRBV7-9
J: TRBJ2-6

CDR3: CASSQLKRSYNEQFF
V: TRBV4-1
J: TRBJ2-1

CDR3: CASSQEGAPSHQPQHF
V: TRBV4-1
J: TRBJ1-5

CDR3: CASRVGVRAGELFF
V: TRBV2
J: TRBJ2-2

CDR3: CAISDPSRGRTYEQYF
V: TRBV10-3
J: TRBJ2-7

CDR3: CASSEPIRKSGTPTDTQYF
V: TRBV5-1
J: TRBJ2-3

CDR3: CASLGLSRDEQFF
V: TRBV6-6
J: TRBJ2-1

CDR3: CASSQERQNYEQYF
V: TRBV3-1
J: TRBJ2-7

CDR3: CASSQHAAGGFNEQFF
V: TRBV5-5
J: TRBJ2-1

CDR3: CASSPTGGENYGYTF
V: TRBV12-3/TRBV12-4
J: TRBJ1-2

CDR3: CASSPDSRGAWNEQFF
V: TRBV9
J: TRBJ2-1

CDR3: CASSRTRGVGELFF
V: TRBV3-1
J: TRBJ2-2

CDR3: CSASPTSGRAFSRTDTQYF
V: TRBV20-1
J: TRBJ2-3

CDR3: CASSRHRWSEKLFF
V: TRBV12-3/TRBV12-4
J: TRBJ1-4

CDR3: CASSVEGQGRETQYF
V: TRBV9
J: TRBJ2-5

CDR3: CASSPKVLGGVETQYF
V: TRBV7-2
J: TRBJ2-5

CDR3: CASSPRGANVLTF
V: TRBV12-3/TRBV12-4
J: TRBJ2-6

CDR3: CAWSVVKLAGGFSADTQYF
V: TRBV30
J: TRBJ2-3

CDR3: CSGLFTDTQYF
V: TRBV20-1
J: TRBJ2-3

CDR3: CAANSRGPIATNEKLFF
V: TRBV2
J: TRBJ1-4

CDR3: CAISEVAGRRGYTF
V: TRBV10-3
J: TRBJ1-2

CDR3: CSATPVRSVNQPQHF
V: TRBV20-1
J: TRBJ1-5

CDR3: CASRPGTGSSNEQFF
V: TRBV27
J: TRBJ2-1

CDR3: CSADPSSGSTDTQYF
V: TRBV20-1
J: TRBJ2-3

CDR3: CASSFERNSNTIYF
V: TRBV7-3
J: TRBJ1-3